This passage covers 18 T cell receptor beta chains from one sample sequenced in a study of shared clonotypes between healthy human individuals. Only in-frame clones appear in the TCRdb table, and some are missing; sequencing was by immunoSEQ multiplex PCR. Of about 1.9 million clones in the sample, about 94% were seen once. Naive CD8 cells lacked CD45RO and underwent positive selection for CCR7, leaving out terminally differentiated effector memory CD45RA+ cells. What was sequenced was naive CD8+ T cells from PBMCs. These receptors all stem from a man between 18 and 35 years old in good health. Some clones in this sample may be carry-over from other donors' samples.

The chain uses TRBV25-1 and TRBJ2-3; no clear D. Looked up from germline, CDR1 is MGHDK and CDR2 is SYGVNS. This CDR3 is built from 13 residues. Trimming stripped 5 bases from V and 3 bases from J, with 9 bases between. The CDR3 region is CASSSQTTDTQYF. The DNA of the CDR3 is TGTGCCAGCAGTTCCCAGACTACAGATACGCAGTATTTT.

The chain has TRBV7-3 and TRBJ2-1, with 10 positions matching TRBD2. Trimming removed 5 bases from V and 7 bases from J; junction bases left unmatched: 8. Germline values: CDR1 SGHTA, CDR2 FQGTGA. The CDR3 has 15 residues. The CDR3 DNA reads as TGTGCCAGCAGCCCGACTAGCGGGTGGGCGAATGAGCAGTTCTTC. Translation gives CASSPTSGWANEQFF. Filled out from reference TRBV7-3 and TRBJ2-1, the complete variable domain reads GAGVSQTPSNKVTEKGKYVELRCDPISGHTALYWYRQSLGQGPEFLIYFQGTGAADDSGLPNDRFFAVRPEGSVSTLKIQRTERGDSAVYLCASSPTSGWANEQFFGPGTRLTVL.

V usage is TRBV9 and J usage is TRBJ1-2, with a tentative D call TRBD1 (5 bases). Trimming left V 0 bases short and J 4 bases short, with 16 bases between. This CDR3 is built from 16 residues. The V gene's germline CDR1 is SGDLS and CDR2 YYNGEE. The CDR3 loop is CASSVAGEVGGYGYTF. The CDR3 DNA reads TGTGCCAGCAGCGTAGCGGGGGAGGTCGGTGGCTATGGCTACACCTTC.

The V gene is TRBV11-3, the J gene TRBJ2-7, with unresolved D. This CDR3 contains 14 residues. V lost 5 bases and J lost 5, with 16 bases in between. CDR1 is SGHNT and CDR2 is YENEEA in the germline V gene. The CDR3, as DNA: TGTGCCAGCAGCGACCTTCGGAGTCCCCACGAGCAGTACTTC. Translating gives CASSDLRSPHEQYF.

The J gene is TRBJ2-7, the V gene TRBV5-6; D not resolved. The CDR3 length is 15 residues. The V end was cut by 5 bases, the J end by 3 bases, with 18 bases between. CDR1 and CDR2 (germline): SGHDT, YYEEEE. CDR3 residues: CASSSAPPRDYEQYF. CDR3 coding DNA: TGTGCCAGCAGTTCCGCGCCACCAAGGGACTACGAGCAGTACTTC.

Turning to this clone: The sample has other DNA sequences that encode this CDR3 too. The gene calls are TRBV9 and TRBJ2-3, with a possible D match to TRBD2 (5 bases). The CDR3 totals 13 residues. The germline gives CDR1 SGDLS, CDR2 YYNGEE. Deletions cut 2 bases from V and 1 base from J, with 5 bases between. The CDR3 coding sequence is TGTGCCAGCAGCGTCGGGGGCACAGATACGCAGTATTTT. Protein: CASSVGGTDTQYF.

This clone was counted a single time. J is TRBJ2-7 and V is TRBV27; possibly TRBD1 for D (5 bases). Germline CDR1 reads MNHEY; CDR2 reads SMNVEV (reference sequence). The length of the CDR3 is 11 residues. The ends were cut back, 5 bases at V and 6 bases at J, with 8 bases in the middle. The CDR3 reads CASSTTGEQYF. In nucleotides, the CDR3 is TGTGCCAGCAGTACTACAGGCGAGCAGTACTTC.

As regards this clone: This sample also contains other DNA sequences that code for the same CDR3. This sequence joins TRBV27 and TRBJ2-7; 7 bases fit TRBD2. Germline CDR1 MNHEY, CDR2 SMNVEV (reference sequence). The CDR3 has 13 residues. V was clipped by 3 bases and J by 3 bases; unmatched bases: 2. The CDR3 nucleotides are TGTGCCAGCAGTTTTGCTAGCGGCTACGAGCAGTACTTC. The encoded protein is CASSFASGYEQYF.

CDR3 loop: CASSQFGTGNYGYTF. CDR3 in DNA: TGTGCCAGCAGCCAGTTTGGGACAGGGAACTATGGCTACACCTTC. V gene TRBV6-5 combines with J gene TRBJ1-2; 9 nucleotides agree with TRBD1. This CDR3 contains 15 residues. Germline CDR1 MNHEY, CDR2 SVGAGI. V was clipped by 6 bases and J by 2 bases; unmatched bases: 7.

The V gene is TRBV27, the J gene TRBJ2-1, with 13 bases identical to TRBD2. Trimming removed 3 bases from V and 0 bases from J; junction bases left unmatched: 11. Germline assignment: CDR1 MNHEY and CDR2 SMNVEV (reference sequence). CDR3 length: 20 amino acids. The CDR3 loop reads CASSFPGLAGKRLSYNEQFF. The CDR3 coding sequence is TGTGCCAGCAGTTTCCCGGGACTAGCGGGGAAGAGGCTCTCCTACAATGAGCAGTTCTTC.

V and J are TRBV7-2 and TRBJ2-1; TRBD2 matches 8 bases. Germline-derived CDR1 and CDR2 are SGHTA and FQGNSA. This CDR3 has 18 residues. J lost 4 bases, V lost 4 bases, and 15 bases had no gene match. The CDR3 region has the DNA TGTGCCAGCAGCTCCGATCAACCAGAGCGGGAGAGATACAATGAGCAGTTCTTC. It is translated as CASSSDQPERERYNEQFF. The full variable domain, its missing parts supplied by reference TRBV7-2 and TRBJ2-1, is GAGVSQSPSNKVTEKGKDVELRCDPISGHTALYWYRQSLGQGLEFLIYFQGNSAPDKSGLPSDRFSAERTGGSVSTLTIQRTQQEDSAVYLCASSSDQPERERYNEQFFGPGTRLTVL.

The chain uses TRBV5-1 and TRBJ1-2; D is unresolved. CDR1 is SGHRS, CDR2 YFSETQ, per germline. The CDR3 covers 16 residues. Trimming removed 4 bases from V and 0 bases from J, with 16 bases in between. This CDR3 reads CASSQDDPRANYGYTF. CDR3 coding DNA: TGCGCCAGCAGCCAGGACGACCCGCGAGCTAACTATGGCTACACCTTC.

The chain is built from TRBV7-8 and TRBJ2-7; a weak D match, TRBD2 (6 bases). Germline loops: CDR1 SGHVS, CDR2 FQNEAQ. This CDR3 has 16 residues. V was clipped by 2 bases and J by 6 bases, with 20 bases between them. The CDR3 spells CASSLRDSGRQSEQYF. CDR3 coding DNA: TGTGCCAGCAGCTTACGGGACTCCGGACGTCAGAGCGAGCAGTACTTC.

This sequence joins TRBV28 and TRBJ2-7; 7 nucleotides agree with TRBD2. Germline CDR1 and CDR2: MDHEN and SYDVKM. V trimming: 5 bases; J trimming: 0 bases; junction bases outside the gene matches: 7. The CDR3 has 15 residues. The CDR3 nucleotides are TGTGCCAGCAGTCCAGAGCGGGACTACTCCTACGAGCAGTACTTC. This encodes CASSPERDYSYEQYF.

The CDR3 DNA is TGCGCCAGCAGGCCCACGCGGAGCTCCTACAATGAGCAGTTCTTC. Protein product: CASRPTRSSYNEQFF. The chain carries TRBV4-1 and TRBJ2-1, with D uncertain. CDR3 size: 15 residues. Germline loops: CDR1 MGHRA, CDR2 YSYEKL. The ends were cut back, 6 bases at V and 0 bases at J, with 12 bases in the middle.

For the CDR3, the DNA is TGTGCCAGCAGTTTGACAGGGACGTACTTC. Translated: CASSLTGTYF. The rearrangement joins TRBV2 to TRBJ2-7, with 7 positions matching TRBD1. The CDR3 contains 10 residues. Germline loops: CDR1 SNHLY, CDR2 FYNNEI. Germline trimming cut 5 bases from V and 12 bases from J; bases unmatched to any gene: 4. Using reference TRBV2 and TRBJ2-7 for the parts outside the CDR3, the full variable domain is EPEVTQTPSHQVTQMGQEVILRCVPISNHLYFYWYRQILGQKVEFLVSFYNNEISEKSEIFDDQFSVERPDGSNFTLKIRSTKLEDSAMYFCASSLTGTYFGPGTRLTVT.

The V and J genes are TRBV6-5 and TRBJ2-7, with TRBD1 matching 7 bases. Losses at the gene ends were 2 bases for V and 0 bases for J; bases not matched to a gene: 4. The germline CDR1 and CDR2 sequences are MNHEY and SVGAGI. This CDR3 is 15 amino acids long. The CDR3 coding sequence is TGTGCCAGCAGTTACCCTTCAGGGGGCTCCTACGAGCAGTACTTC. Protein product: CASSYPSGGSYEQYF.

This chain connects TRBV11-1 to TRBJ2-7; perhaps TRBD2 as D (7 bases). Trimming stripped 4 bases from V and 2 bases from J, with 12 bases between. Germline lookup yields CDR1 SGHAT and CDR2 FQDESV (reference sequence). There are 14 residues in the CDR3. The CDR3 sequence is CASSYRGGTYEQYF. The DNA for the CDR3 is TGTGCCAGCAGCTATAGGGGGGGCACCTACGAGCAGTACTTC. Full variable domain (outside the CDR3, taken from reference TRBV11-1 and TRBJ2-7): EAEVAQSPRYKITEKSQAVAFWCDPISGHATLYWYRQILGQGPELLVQFQDESVVDDSQLPKDRFSAERLKGVDSTLKIQPAELGDSAMYLCASSYRGGTYEQYFGPGTRLTVT.